Shown below are 10 T cell receptor beta chains from a single sample sequenced in a study of blood T cell repertoires in COVID-19. Libraries were prepared by immunoSEQ multiplex PCR; TCRdb keeps only in-frame clonotypes and omits some of them. The profile shows about 140,000 clones, 80% to 85% of them singletons. The material sequenced was peripheral blood. These receptors were collected from a woman of 80 years or more with acute or convalescent COVID-19.

This chain joins TRBV5-1 and TRBJ2-1; the match to TRBD2 covers 10 bases. V dropped 2 bases and J dropped 3; count of bases not matched to a gene: 5. The CDR3 totals 16 residues. CDR1 is SGHRS and CDR2 is YFSETQ in the germline V gene. The chain's CDR3 is CASSFSSGSYYNEQFF. The CDR3 DNA is TGCGCCAGCAGCTTCTCTAGCGGGAGCTACTACAATGAGCAGTTCTTC.

The chain links TRBV5-4 to TRBJ2-3, with TRBD2 matching 12 bases. CDR3 size: 14 residues. From germline, CDR1 is SGHNT and CDR2 YYREEE (reference sequence). With V trimmed by 4 bases and J by 4 bases, 1 base remained unmatched. In DNA, the CDR3 is TGTGCCAGCAGCCTAGCGGGGGGGCCAGATACGCAGTATTTT. This translates into CASSLAGGPDTQYF.

This chain joins TRBV19 and TRBJ1-5, with D perhaps TRBD1 (5 bases). The CDR3 consists of 14 residues. V lost 9 bases and J lost 5, with 17 bases in between. CDR1 is LNHDA and CDR2 is SQIVND in the germline V gene (reference sequence). CDR3 bases: TGTGCCAGCAGGGCGGTCGTAGGTCATCAGCCCCAGCATTTT. It yields the protein CASRAVVGHQPQHF. Full variable domain (rest looked up from reference TRBV19 and TRBJ1-5): DGGITQSPKYLFRKEGQNVTLSCEQNLNHDAMYWYRQDPGQGLRLIYYSQIVNDFQKGDIAEGYSVSREKKESFPLTVTSAQKNPTAFYLCASRAVVGHQPQHFGDGTRLSIL.

The V call is TRBV3-1 (or the pseudogene TRBV3-2), the J call TRBJ2-5, with a possible D match to TRBD1 (6 bases). This CDR3 region has 14 residues. The germline V and J ends were trimmed by 4 bases and 4 bases, with 13 bases remaining between them. The germline V gene has CDR1 LGHDT and CDR2 YNNKEL (reference sequence). CDR3 region: CASSPTGIVETQYF. CDR3 nucleotide sequence: TGTGCCAGCAGCCCTACAGGGATTGTAGAGACCCAGTACTTC.

This clone was seen a few times. The gene calls are TRBV28 and TRBJ1-3; no clear D. V was shortened by 7 bases and J by 3 bases, with 16 bases between the two germline ends. The CDR3 has 15 amino acids. Per the germline V gene, CDR1 is MDHEN and CDR2 is SYDVKM. For the CDR3, the DNA is TGTGCCAGCACCCCCGCTTCCACGGGTGGAAACACCATATATTTT. Translated: CASTPASTGGNTIYF.

The chain recombines TRBV15 with TRBJ2-1, with 13 bases matching TRBD2. CDR3 size: 17 residues. Trimming took 0 bases from V and 7 from J; bases not matched to a gene: 6. Germline CDR1 reads LNHNV; CDR2 reads YYDKDF (reference sequence). This CDR3 is CATSRDRLAGGGNEQFF. The CDR3 bases are TGTGCCACCAGCAGAGATCGACTAGCGGGGGGTGGGAATGAGCAGTTCTTC.

The chain is built from TRBV6-5 and TRBJ2-7; 11 bases agree with TRBD2. Germline V CDR1 and CDR2: MNHEY, SVGAGI. V shed 6 bases, J shed 1 base, and the junction held 5 bases outside the gene matches. This CDR3 comprises 15 residues. This CDR3 reads CASRDLAGGSYEQYF. The CDR3 DNA follows: TGTGCCAGCAGGGACTTAGCGGGAGGGTCCTACGAGCAGTACTTC.

The CDR3 here is CAWSVPGQDYEQYF. The CDR3 DNA reads as TGTGCCTGGAGTGTTCCCGGTCAGGACTACGAGCAGTACTTC. This chain uses TRBV30 with TRBJ2-7; no definite D call. Trimming shortened V by 0 bases and J by 3 bases, and 12 bases separated the two germline ends. CDR3 length: 14 residues. The germline V gene encodes CDR1 GTSNPN and CDR2 SVGIG (reference sequence).

The J gene is TRBJ2-7, the V gene TRBV18; TRBD2 is a possible D gene (6 bases). The CDR3 has 13 residues. Trimming stripped 2 bases from V and 6 bases from J, with 11 bases between. Germline V gene data show CDR1 as KGHSH and CDR2 as LQKENI. CDR3 sequence (DNA): TGTGCCAGCTCACCATACGGGGGACGCGAGCAGTACTTC. Amino acids: CASSPYGGREQYF. The full variable domain, with the rest looked up from reference TRBV18 and TRBJ2-7, is NAGVMQNPRHLVRRRGQEARLRCSPMKGHSHVYWYRQLPEEGLKFMVYLQKENIIDESGMPKERFSAEFPKEGPSILRIQQVVRGDSAAYFCASSPYGGREQYFGPGTRLTVT.

V gene TRBV4-1 combines with J gene TRBJ1-3; D unresolved. The V end lost 1 base, the J end lost 3 bases, and 10 bases lay between the germline ends. The CDR3 loop spans 15 amino acids. Germline V gene sequence: CDR1 MGHRA, CDR2 YSYEKL. The CDR3 sequence: CASSQVSTSGNTIYF. CDR3 coding DNA: TGCGCCAGCAGCCAAGTCTCCACCAGTGGAAACACCATATATTTT.